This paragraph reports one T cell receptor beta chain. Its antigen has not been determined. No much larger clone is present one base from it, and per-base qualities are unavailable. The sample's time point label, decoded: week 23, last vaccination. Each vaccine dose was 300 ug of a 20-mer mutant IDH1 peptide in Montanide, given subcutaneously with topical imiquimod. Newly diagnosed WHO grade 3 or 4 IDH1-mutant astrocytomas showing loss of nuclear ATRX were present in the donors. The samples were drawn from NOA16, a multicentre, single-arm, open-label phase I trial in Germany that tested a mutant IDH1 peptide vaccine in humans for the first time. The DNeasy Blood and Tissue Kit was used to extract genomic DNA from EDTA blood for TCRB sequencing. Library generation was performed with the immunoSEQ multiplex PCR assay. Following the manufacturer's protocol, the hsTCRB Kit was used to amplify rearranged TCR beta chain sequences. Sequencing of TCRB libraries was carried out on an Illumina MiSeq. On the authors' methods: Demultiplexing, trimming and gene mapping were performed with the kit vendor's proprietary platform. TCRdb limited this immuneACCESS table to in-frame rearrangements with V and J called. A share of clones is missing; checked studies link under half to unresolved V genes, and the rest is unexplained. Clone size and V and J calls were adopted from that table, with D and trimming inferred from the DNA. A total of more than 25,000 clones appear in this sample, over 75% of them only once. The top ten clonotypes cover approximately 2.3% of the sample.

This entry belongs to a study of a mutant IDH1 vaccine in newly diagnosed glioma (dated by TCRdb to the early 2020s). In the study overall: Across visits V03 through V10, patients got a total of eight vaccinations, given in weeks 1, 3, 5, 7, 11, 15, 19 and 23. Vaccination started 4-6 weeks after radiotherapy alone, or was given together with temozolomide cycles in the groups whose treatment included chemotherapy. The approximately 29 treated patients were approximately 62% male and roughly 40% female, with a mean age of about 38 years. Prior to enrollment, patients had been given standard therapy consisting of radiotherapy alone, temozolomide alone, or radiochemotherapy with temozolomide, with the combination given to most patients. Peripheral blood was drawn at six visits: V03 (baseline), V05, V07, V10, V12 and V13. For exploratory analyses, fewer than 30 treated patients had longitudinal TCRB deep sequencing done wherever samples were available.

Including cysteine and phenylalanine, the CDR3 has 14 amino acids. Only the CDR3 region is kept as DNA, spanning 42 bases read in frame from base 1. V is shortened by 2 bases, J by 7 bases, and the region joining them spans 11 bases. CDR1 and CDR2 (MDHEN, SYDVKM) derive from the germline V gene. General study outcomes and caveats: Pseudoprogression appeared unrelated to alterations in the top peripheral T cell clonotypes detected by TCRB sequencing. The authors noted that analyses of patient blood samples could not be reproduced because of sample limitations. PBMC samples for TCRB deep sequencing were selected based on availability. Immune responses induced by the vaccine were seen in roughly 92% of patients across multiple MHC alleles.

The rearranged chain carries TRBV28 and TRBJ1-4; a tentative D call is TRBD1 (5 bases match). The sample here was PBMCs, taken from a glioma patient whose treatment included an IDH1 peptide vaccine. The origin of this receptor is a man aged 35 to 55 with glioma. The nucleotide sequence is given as TGTGCCAGCAGTTTAAGGGCAGGGAGTGAAAAACTGTTTTTT. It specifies CASSLRAGSEKLFF.